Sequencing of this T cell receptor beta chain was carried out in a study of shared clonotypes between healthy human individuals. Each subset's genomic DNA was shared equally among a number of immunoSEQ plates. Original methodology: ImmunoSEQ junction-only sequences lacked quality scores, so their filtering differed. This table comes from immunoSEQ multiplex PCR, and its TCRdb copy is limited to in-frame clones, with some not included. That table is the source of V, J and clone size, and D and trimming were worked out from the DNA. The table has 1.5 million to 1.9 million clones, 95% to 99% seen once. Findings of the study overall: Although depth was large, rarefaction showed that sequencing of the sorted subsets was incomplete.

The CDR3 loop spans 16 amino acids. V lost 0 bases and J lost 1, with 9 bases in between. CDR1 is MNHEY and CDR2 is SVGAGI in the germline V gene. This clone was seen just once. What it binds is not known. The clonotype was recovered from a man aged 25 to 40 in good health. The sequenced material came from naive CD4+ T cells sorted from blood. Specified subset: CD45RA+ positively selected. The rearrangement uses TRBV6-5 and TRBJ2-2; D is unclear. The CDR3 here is CASSYSLGLNTGELFF. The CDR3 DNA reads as TGTGCCAGCAGTTACTCGCTGGGGTTGAACACCGGGGAGCTGTTTTTT.